Below, one T cell receptor beta chain is given with its context. The junction does not match germline at one end; this may be a read error. This CDR3 region has 15 residues. Germline lookup yields CDR1 SSHAT and CDR2 FNYEAQ (reference sequence). The method was immunoSEQ multiplex PCR; TCRdb's version includes in-frame clones alone and lacks a portion of them. The sample records roughly 40,000 clones, more than 90% being singletons. The data are from a study of T cell changes during pregnancy in multiple sclerosis. The material was CD8+ T cells from peripheral blood mononuclear cells, obtained in the first trimester of pregnancy. The clonotype was recovered from a female donor with multiple sclerosis, enrolled in a pregnancy study. This chain joins TRBV7-7 and TRBJ1-6; no reliable D call. The CDR3 DNA follows: TGTGCTAGCAGCCACCTGATAGGAGGGCTTATAGCCCTCCACTTT. This sequence encodes CASSHLIGGLIALHF. The complete variable domain, with remaining parts taken from reference TRBV7-7 and TRBJ1-6, reads GAGVSQSPRYKVTKRGQDVTLRCDPISSHATLYWYQQALGQGPEFLTYFNYEAQPDKSGLPSDRFSAERPEGSISTLTIQRTEQRDSAMYRCASSHLIGGLIALHFGNGTRLTVT.